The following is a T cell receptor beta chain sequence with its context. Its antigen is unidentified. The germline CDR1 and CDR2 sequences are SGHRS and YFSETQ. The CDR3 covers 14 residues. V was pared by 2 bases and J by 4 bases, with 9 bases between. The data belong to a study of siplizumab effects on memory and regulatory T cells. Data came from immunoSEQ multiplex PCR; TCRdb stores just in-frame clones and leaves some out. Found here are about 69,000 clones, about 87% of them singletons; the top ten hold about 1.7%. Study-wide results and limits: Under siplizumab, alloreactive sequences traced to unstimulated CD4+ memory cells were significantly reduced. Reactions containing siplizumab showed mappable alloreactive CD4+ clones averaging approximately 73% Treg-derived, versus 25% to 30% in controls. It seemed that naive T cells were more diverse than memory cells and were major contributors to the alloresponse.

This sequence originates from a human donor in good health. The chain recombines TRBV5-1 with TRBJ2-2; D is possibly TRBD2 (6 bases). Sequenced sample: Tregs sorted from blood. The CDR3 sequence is CASSFQGGTGELFF. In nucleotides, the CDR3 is TGCGCCAGCAGCTTCCAGGGAGGCACCGGGGAGCTGTTTTTT.